The 17 T cell receptor beta chains below come from one sample, sequenced in a study of cytomegalovirus exposure and HLA in healthy donors. Produced via immunoSEQ multiplex PCR; TCRdb's table is partial and in-frame only. This sample has around 300,000 clones, with nearly 90% found just once. Sequences were obtained from PBMCs. The receptors were sampled from a man in his thirties or forties in good health and CMV-seronegative.

The DNA for the CDR3 is TGTGCCAGCAGCCCACAGGGGTGGGACTTCATTTTCACAGATACGCAGTATTTT. Residues: CASSPQGWDFIFTDTQYF. The J gene is TRBJ2-3, the V gene TRBV11-2, with D possibly being TRBD1 (7 bases). Germline V gene data show CDR1 as SGHAT and CDR2 as FQNNGV. V was clipped by 5 bases and J by 2 bases, with 23 bases between them. This CDR3 is 18 amino acids long.

This clone was counted between two and nine times. Written as DNA, the CDR3 is TGTGCCAGCTCTCCCAAGCCCCCCTCTGGGGCCAACGTCCTGACTTTC. This gives the protein CASSPKPPSGANVLTF. The chain couples TRBV18 to TRBJ2-6, with D unclear. The CDR3 has 16 residues. Looked up from germline, CDR1 is KGHSH and CDR2 is LQKENI. V gave up 6 bases and J gave up 0 bases, with 12 bases separating them.

The CDR3 protein is CASSLDRANTEAFF. The CDR3 DNA sequence: TGTGCCAGCAGCCTCGACAGGGCGAACACTGAAGCTTTCTTT. The genes are TRBV7-8 and TRBJ1-1; 7 nucleotides align to TRBD1. The germline gives CDR1 SGHVS, CDR2 FQNEAQ. The trim removed 5 bases at V and 1 base at J, leaving 4 bases unmatched. This CDR3 has 14 amino acids.

This clone was picked up a small number of times. This may arise from a read error, as a much more abundant clone is one base away. The chain employs TRBV11-2 and TRBJ2-3, with D uncertain. V lost 5 bases to trimming and J lost 3 bases, with 3 bases between them. This CDR3 region has 11 residues. Germline assignment: CDR1 SGHAT and CDR2 FQNNGV. The CDR3 spells CASSLTDTQYF. CDR3 DNA: TGTGCCAGCAGCCTAACAGATACGCAGTATTTT.

The V and J genes are TRBV4-1 and TRBJ1-2; D unresolved. Trimming took 0 bases from V and 3 from J, leaving 14 bases between them. The germline CDR1 and CDR2 sequences are MGHRA and YSYEKL. The CDR3 extends over 16 amino acids. The DNA for the CDR3 is TGCGCCAGCAGCCAAGATCAGAGTTGGGAGTACTATGGCTACACCTTC. Amino acid sequence: CASSQDQSWEYYGYTF.

The rearrangement uses TRBV5-8 and TRBJ1-5, with unresolved D. The V end lost 0 bases, the J end lost 3 bases, and 7 bases lay between the germline ends. This CDR3 region has 14 residues. CDR1 is SGHTS, CDR2 YDEGEE, per germline. The CDR3: CASSLGGLNQPQHF. The CDR3 region has the DNA TGTGCCAGCAGCTTGGGAGGCCTCAATCAGCCCCAGCATTTT.

The CDR3 sequence: CASSYGAASGNTIYF. DNA of the CDR3: TGTGCCAGCAGTTACGGAGCTGCGTCTGGAAACACCATATATTTT. The V call is TRBV6-6, the J call TRBJ1-3; D is ambiguous. CDR1 and CDR2 (germline): MNHNY, SVGAGI (reference sequence). Trimming took 2 bases from V and 1 from J, leaving 9 bases between them. This CDR3 region has 15 residues.

The chain has TRBV7-8 and TRBJ1-1; D not resolved. The CDR3 is 13 residues long. With 2 bases removed from V and 4 bases from J, the gap between germline ends came to 8 bases. Germline V gene data show CDR1 as SGHVS and CDR2 as FQNEAQ. The CDR3 DNA follows: TGTGCCAGCAGCTTACAGGCCCTCACTGAAGCTTTCTTT. Translated, it gives CASSLQALTEAFF.

V gene TRBV5-1 combines with J gene TRBJ2-2; 9 bases match TRBD2. Germline CDR1 is SGHRS and CDR2 is YFSETQ. Trimming removed 4 bases from V and 7 bases from J; junction bases left unmatched: 8. The CDR3 spans 15 residues. CDR3 in DNA: TGCGCCAGCAGCCCCGGGACTAGCAAGGTCGGGGAGCTGTTTTTT. This sequence encodes CASSPGTSKVGELFF.

The CDR3 DNA reads as TGTGCCAGCAGGGGACAGGGTAGGGGCTACACCTTC. As protein: CASRGQGRGYTF. The rearrangement uses TRBV6-5 and TRBJ1-2; 9 bases are a match to TRBD1. The CDR3 spans 12 residues. CDR1 MNHEY and CDR2 SVGAGI come from the germline V gene. J was trimmed by 8 bases and V by 6 bases; bases with no gene match: 4.

The chain uses TRBV27 and TRBJ2-1; weak D call: TRBD1 (6 bases). V shed 4 bases and J shed 9 bases, with 13 bases lying between them. The CDR3 runs to 13 residues. CDR1 and CDR2 (germline): MNHEY, SMNVEV (reference sequence). CDR3 in DNA: TGTGCCAGCAGTTCATTACAGGGCACTGAGCAGTTCTTC. Translation gives CASSSLQGTEQFF.

The genes are TRBV27 and TRBJ1-1; D is unclear. Between the trimmed V and J ends, which lost 2 bases and 1 base, there was a span of 11 bases. The germline CDR1 and CDR2 sequences are MNHEY and SMNVEV (reference sequence). This CDR3 has 15 residues. In DNA, the CDR3 is TGTGCCAGCAGTTTAGGGCCGGGATCGAACACTGAAGCTTTCTTT. As protein: CASSLGPGSNTEAFF.

The V call is TRBV12-5, the J call TRBJ1-5; TRBD1 might be the D (6 bases). Per the germline V gene, CDR1 is LGHNT and CDR2 is FRNRAP. The CDR3 loop spans 14 amino acids. Trimming removed 3 bases at V and 4 bases at J, with 10 bases between. In nucleotides, the CDR3 is TGTGCTAGTGGTTTAGGGCAGGGGAATCAGCCCCAGCATTTT. Amino acids: CASGLGQGNQPQHF.

On this clone itself: The sample contains more than one DNA sequence encoding this CDR3. The V gene is TRBV9, the J gene TRBJ1-1, with no clear D. This CDR3 has 15 amino acids. The germline V gene has CDR1 SGDLS and CDR2 YYNGEE. The V and J ends lost 0 bases and 0 bases respectively, with 9 bases between them. CDR3 DNA: TGTGCCAGCAGCGTAGTACCGGGGATGAACACTGAAGCTTTCTTT. As protein: CASSVVPGMNTEAFF.

The J gene is TRBJ1-3, the V gene TRBV7-2; possibly TRBD1 for D (6 bases). There are 12 residues in the CDR3. Germline V gene lookup returns CDR1 SGHTA and CDR2 FQGNSA. Trimming shortened V by 6 bases and J by 8 bases, and 11 bases separated the two germline ends. CDR3 sequence (DNA): TGTGCCAGCAGGAGGACAGAAGACACCATATATTTT. Translating it yields CASRRTEDTIYF.

The chain is built from TRBV7-8 and TRBJ1-2; TRBD1 matches 10 bases. After removal of 3 bases from V and 6 bases from J, the junction contained 7 bases not matched to a gene. Germline V gives CDR1 SGHVS, CDR2 FQNEAQ. This CDR3 comprises 15 residues. Here the CDR3 DNA reads TGTGCCAGCAGCTTCTTGGGACAGGGGAGGGATGGCTACACCTTC. It translates to CASSFLGQGRDGYTF.

This clone was counted between two and nine times. The V gene is TRBV19, the J gene TRBJ1-2, with TRBD1 matching 7 bases. V was clipped by 4 bases and J by 0 bases; unmatched bases: 8. The CDR3 contains 16 residues. Germline CDR1 is LNHDA and CDR2 is SQIVND (reference sequence). The CDR3 sequence: CASSRGQAFTNYGYTF. The CDR3 DNA reads as TGTGCCAGTAGTAGAGGACAGGCCTTCACTAACTATGGCTACACCTTC.